This T cell receptor beta chain was captured by sequencing in a study of tumor and adjacent non-tumor tissue in lung cancer. Study context: Aged roughly 31 to 76 years, patients included 10 men and 5 women with stage I to III disease.

TCRbeta libraries were built with three rounds of nested PCR, modified from ARM-PCR. Each CDR3 protein is one row after TCRdb ran MiXCR on the multiplex PCR reads. Among some 78,000 distinct CDR3 sequences listed, over 75% were seen once. The template was RNA from unsorted bulk tissue. Study-level points and caveats: Tumor repertoires had a smaller top 100 clone share than normal lung.

As to this clonotype: Its antigen is unknown. This CDR3 is missing its conserved last phenylalanine or tryptophan, likely due to a read error. It is unclear where the CDR3 begins or ends on the DNA, so no DNA is shown, and the CDR3 is as TCRdb lists it.

Germline CDR1 reads DFQATT; CDR2 reads SNEGSKA (reference sequence). The CDR3 is 11 residues long, ends included. This receptor was obtained from a woman aged 50 to 60 with non-small cell lung cancer. The J gene is TRBJ2-1, the V gene TRBV20-1. Sequencing was performed on lung tumor tissue. The CDR3 is CSAKHNNEKFS.